This entry lists 21 T cell receptor beta chains sequenced from one sample in a study of OX40 agonist ivuxolimab in advanced cancers. Generated by immunoSEQ multiplex PCR, the TCRdb table keeps only in-frame clones and is missing some. The sample lists tens of thousands of clones; around 86% were seen once. The sequences come from CD4+ or CD8+ T cells sorted from blood, collected in a trial of the OX40 agonist ivuxolimab. The receptors shown here come from an adult with an advanced solid tumor such as melanoma, head and neck, liver or kidney cancer.

The chain employs TRBV5-4 and TRBJ1-2; D is ambiguous. The germline CDR1 and CDR2 sequences are SGHNT and YYREEE (reference sequence). Trimming left V 0 bases short and J 0 bases short, with 9 bases between. The CDR3 is 15 residues long. This CDR3 reads CASSLVSRANYGYTF. In nucleotides, the CDR3 is TGTGCCAGCAGCTTGGTCTCGAGGGCTAACTATGGCTACACCTTC.

V gene TRBV2 combines with J gene TRBJ2-2, with 7 bases aligning to TRBD2. CDR3 length: 13 residues. V trimming: 8 bases; J trimming: 6 bases; junction bases outside the gene matches: 6. Germline lookup yields CDR1 SNHLY and CDR2 FYNNEI. The CDR3 protein is CASARLAAGELFF. Here the CDR3 DNA reads TGTGCCAGCGCAAGACTAGCCGCCGGGGAGCTGTTTTTT.

The gene calls are TRBV7-2 and TRBJ2-7, with D possibly called TRBD1 or TRBD2 (5 bases each). CDR1 is SGHTA and CDR2 is FQGNSA in the germline V gene. There are 13 residues in the CDR3. Trimming removed 5 bases from V and 9 bases from J, with 17 bases in between. This chain's CDR3 is CASSVDSLGVQYF. CDR3 in DNA: TGTGCCAGCAGCGTCGACAGCCTGGGGGTGCAGTACTTC.

The chain combines TRBV5-4 with TRBJ2-5, with 10 positions matching TRBD1. Germline V gene lookup returns CDR1 SGHNT and CDR2 YYREEE (reference sequence). Trimming took 4 bases from V and 6 from J; bases not matched to a gene: 6. The CDR3 runs 14 residues. DNA for the CDR3: TGTGCCAGCAGCCCGACAGGGGGCCGACAGACCCAGTACTTC. This sequence encodes CASSPTGGRQTQYF.

This rearrangement joins TRBV2 to TRBJ2-7, with D perhaps TRBD1 (6 bases). Per the germline V gene, CDR1 is SNHLY and CDR2 is FYNNEI. CDR3 size: 14 residues. Trimming cost V 8 bases and J 2 bases, with 16 bases left between them. CDR3 sequence (DNA): TGTGCCAGCCACTATGGGGGCGTAGCCTACGAGCAGTACTTC. The encoded protein is CASHYGGVAYEQYF.

The rearrangement uses TRBV28 and TRBJ2-7, with D possibly being TRBD1 (5 bases). V lost 2 bases to trimming and J lost 2 bases, with 10 bases between them. The germline CDR1 and CDR2 sequences are MDHEN and SYDVKM. The CDR3 contains 14 residues. In nucleotides, the CDR3 is TGTGCCAGCAGTTTAATGACAGTTACCTACGAGCAGTACTTC. Amino acids: CASSLMTVTYEQYF.

A few counts support this clone. The genes are TRBV18 and TRBJ1-1; D is unclear. V lost 2 bases to trimming and J lost 0 bases, with 7 bases between them. The CDR3 sequence is 14 residues long. In germline, CDR1 is KGHSH, CDR2 LQKENI. This CDR3 reads CASSPTAMNTEAFF. For the CDR3, the DNA is TGTGCCAGCTCACCAACAGCGATGAACACTGAAGCTTTCTTT.

In nucleotides, the CDR3 is TGTGCCAGCAGCTTATCAGGACAGGTAATTCATGAGCAGTTCTTC. Its protein is CASSLSGQVIHEQFF. The genes are TRBV11-3 and TRBJ2-1; 7 nucleotides align to TRBD1. J gave up 8 bases and V 2 bases, and 9 bases lay outside the gene matches. Germline loops: CDR1 SGHNT, CDR2 YENEEA. There are 15 residues in the CDR3.

The CDR3 bases are TGTGCCAGCAGCCGACCCCCTCAAGGGGTTGAGCAGTTCTTC. Amino acid sequence: CASSRPPQGVEQFF. The rearrangement joins TRBV7-9 to TRBJ2-1; the D gene is possibly TRBD1 (5 bases). Between the trimmed V and J ends, which lost 5 bases and 9 bases, there was a span of 17 bases. The CDR3 consists of 14 residues. The germline gives CDR1 SEHNR, CDR2 FQNEAQ (reference sequence).

The V and J genes are TRBV25-1 and TRBJ1-1; D is uncertain. The V end was cut by 6 bases, the J end by 11 bases, with 16 bases between. Germline assignment: CDR1 MGHDK and CDR2 SYGVNS. This CDR3 comprises 12 residues. The CDR3 DNA is TGTGCCAGCAGGGCTACCCACACCCCCGCTTTCTTT. The encoded protein is CASRATHTPAFF.

This chain connects TRBV7-2 to TRBJ1-1, with 8 bases that match TRBD1. Germline trimming cut 6 bases from V and 7 bases from J; bases unmatched to any gene: 16. Germline assignment: CDR1 SGHTA and CDR2 FQGNSA. This CDR3 is built from 16 residues. DNA for the CDR3: TGTGCCAGCAGTCCGAGAGGGGCAGGGGGCTCTGGTGAAGCTTTCTTT. The encoded protein is CASSPRGAGGSGEAFF.

V gene TRBV5-8 combines with J gene TRBJ2-1; D call uncertain. CDR1 and CDR2 from the germline V gene are SGHTS and YDEGEE. V lost 4 bases to trimming and J lost 0 bases, with 17 bases between them. This CDR3 spans 17 amino acids. The CDR3 reads CASSPRRGASSYNEQFF. Here the CDR3 DNA reads TGTGCCAGCAGCCCCAGACGAGGCGCCAGCTCCTACAATGAGCAGTTCTTC. Filled out from reference TRBV5-8 and TRBJ2-1, the complete variable domain reads EAGVTQSPTHLIKTRGQQATLRCSPISGHTSVYWYQQALGLGLQFLLWYDEGEERNRGNFPPRFSGRQFPNYSSELNVNALELEDSALYLCASSPRRGASSYNEQFFGPGTRLTVL.

This clone was detected only once. The CDR3 reads CASSRGQSKEAFF. Here the CDR3 DNA reads TGCGCCAGCAGCAGAGGACAGAGTAAAGAAGCTTTCTTT. J is TRBJ1-1 and V is TRBV5-1; TRBD1 might be the D (6 bases). The germline gives CDR1 SGHRS, CDR2 YFSETQ. With 4 bases removed from V and 8 bases from J, the gap between germline ends came to 15 bases. The CDR3 is 13 residues long.

The chain joins TRBV7-8 to TRBJ2-6; D not resolved. The CDR3 extends over 16 amino acids. V lost 2 bases to trimming and J lost 3 bases, with 11 bases between them. CDR1 and CDR2 from the germline V gene are SGHVS and FQNEAQ. In DNA, the CDR3 is TGTGCCAGCAGCTTATCCGTAGTGTTTGGGGCCAACGTCCTGACTTTC. It codes for CASSLSVVFGANVLTF. Full variable domain (remainder filled in from reference TRBV7-8 and TRBJ2-6): GAGVSQSPRYKVAKRGQDVALRCDPISGHVSLFWYQQALGQGPEFLTYFQNEAQLDKSGLPSDRFFAERPEGSVSTLKIQRTQQEDSAVYLCASSLSVVFGANVLTFGAGSRLTVL.

This chain connects TRBV10-3 to TRBJ1-5; D remains unclear. CDR3 size: 13 residues. Trimming removed 8 bases at V and 3 bases at J, with 11 bases between. The germline gives CDR1 ENHRY, CDR2 SYGVKD. The CDR3 DNA reads as TGTGCCATCCAGGAGGCCCCCAATCAGCCCCAGCATTTT. It is translated as CAIQEAPNQPQHF.

This clone was found a few times. This sequence joins TRBV7-9 and TRBJ2-1; TRBD1 aligns across 10 bases. CDR1 is SEHNR and CDR2 is FQNEAQ in the germline V gene (reference sequence). There are 15 residues in the CDR3. V dropped 5 bases and J dropped 6; count of bases not matched to a gene: 7. The CDR3 loop reads CASSRRQGAGNEQFF. In DNA form, the CDR3 reads TGTGCCAGCAGCCGACGACAGGGGGCTGGCAATGAGCAGTTCTTC. Full variable domain (missing parts from reference TRBV7-9 and TRBJ2-1): DTGVSQNPRHKITKRGQNVTFRCDPISEHNRLYWYRQTLGQGPEFLTYFQNEAQLEKSRLLSDRFSAERPKGSFSTLEIQRTEQGDSAMYLCASSRRQGAGNEQFFGPGTRLTVL.

V and J are TRBV5-6 and TRBJ2-5; TRBD1 matches at 10 bases. CDR3 length: 14 residues. Germline V gene data show CDR1 as SGHDT and CDR2 as YYEEEE. The trim removed 3 bases at V and 5 bases at J, leaving 4 bases unmatched. The CDR3 loop reads CASSWDRGDETQYF. The DNA for the CDR3 is TGTGCCAGCAGCTGGGACAGGGGAGATGAGACCCAGTACTTC. The whole variable domain, remainder taken from reference TRBV5-6 and TRBJ2-5, is DAGVTQSPTHLIKTRGQQVTLRCSPKSGHDTVSWYQQALGQGPQFIFQYYEEEERQRGNFPDRFSGHQFPNYSSELNVNALLLGDSALYLCASSWDRGDETQYFGPGTRLLVL.

This sequence joins TRBV5-1 and TRBJ2-1, with 16 positions matching TRBD2. The ends lost 6 bases at V and 10 bases at J; junction bases unmatched: 10. The CDR3 loop spans 16 amino acids. Germline lookup yields CDR1 SGHRS and CDR2 YFSETQ. CDR3 nucleotide sequence: TGCGCCAGCAAGCTCTCATGGGGACTAGCGGGAGGGGAGCAGTTCTTC. Protein sequence: CASKLSWGLAGGEQFF.

In this sample, this clone turned up a few times. CDR3 region: CASSQGVTGANVLTF. Written as DNA, the CDR3 is TGTGCCAGCAGTCAGGGGGTCACAGGGGCCAACGTCCTGACTTTC. The chain carries TRBV6-1 and TRBJ2-6; the match to TRBD1 covers 7 bases. CDR3 length equals 15 residues. The germline V gene encodes CDR1 MNHNS and CDR2 SASEGT. V shed 5 bases and J 4 bases; nucleotides not matched to a gene: 5.

The CDR3 DNA is TGTGCCAGCAGTGACCCTACGAGGGATGAGCAGTTCTTC. It codes for CASSDPTRDEQFF. The chain recombines TRBV25-1 with TRBJ2-1, with D possibly TRBD2 on 5 matching bases. CDR1 MGHDK and CDR2 SYGVNS come from the germline V gene. This CDR3 region has 13 residues. Trimming stripped 3 bases from V and 8 bases from J, with 11 bases between.

CDR3: CASSLWGQGEKLFF. The CDR3 coding sequence is TGTGCCAGCAGTTTATGGGGCCAGGGTGAAAAACTGTTTTTT. The chain joins TRBV27 to TRBJ1-4; the D gene is possibly TRBD1 (5 bases). The CDR3 spans 14 residues. The V and J ends lost 1 base and 7 bases respectively, with 10 bases between them. The germline V gene encodes CDR1 MNHEY and CDR2 SMNVEV (reference sequence). The full variable domain, its missing parts supplied by reference TRBV27 and TRBJ1-4, is EAQVTQNPRYLITVTGKKLTVTCSQNMNHEYMSWYRQDPGLGLRQIYYSMNVEVTDKGDVPEGYKVSRKEKRNFPLILESPSPNQTSLYFCASSLWGQGEKLFFGSGTQLSVL.